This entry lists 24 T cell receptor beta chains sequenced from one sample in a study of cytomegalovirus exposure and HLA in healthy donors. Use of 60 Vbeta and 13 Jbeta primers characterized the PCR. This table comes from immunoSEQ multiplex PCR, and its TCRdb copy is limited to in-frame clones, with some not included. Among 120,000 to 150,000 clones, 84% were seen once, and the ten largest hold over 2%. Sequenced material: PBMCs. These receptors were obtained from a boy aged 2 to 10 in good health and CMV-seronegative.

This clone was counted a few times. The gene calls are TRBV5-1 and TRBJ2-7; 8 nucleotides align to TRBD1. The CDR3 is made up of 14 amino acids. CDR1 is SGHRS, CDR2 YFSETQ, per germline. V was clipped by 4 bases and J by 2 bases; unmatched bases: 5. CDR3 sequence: CASSMAGQAYEQYF. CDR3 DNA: TGCGCCAGCAGCATGGCGGGACAGGCCTACGAGCAGTACTTC. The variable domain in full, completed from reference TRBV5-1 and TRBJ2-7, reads KAGVTQTPRYLIKTRGQQVTLSCSPISGHRSVSWYQQTPGQGLQFLFEYFSETQRNKGNFPGRFSGRQFSNSRSEMNVSTLELGDSALYLCASSMAGQAYEQYFGPGTRLTVT.

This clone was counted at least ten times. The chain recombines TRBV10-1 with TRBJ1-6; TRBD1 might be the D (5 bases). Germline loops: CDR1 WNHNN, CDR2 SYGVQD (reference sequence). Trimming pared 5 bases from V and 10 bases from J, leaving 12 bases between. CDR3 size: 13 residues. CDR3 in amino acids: CASSLGLWSPLHF. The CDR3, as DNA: TGCGCCAGCAGTTTGGGGCTGTGGTCACCCCTCCACTTT.

The CDR3 DNA reads as TGTGCCAGCAGTGCCGACAGGGGGCGAACGGTTACGCAGTATTTT. Protein product: CASSADRGRTVTQYF. The genes are TRBV2 and TRBJ2-3; 10 positions match TRBD1. The CDR3 consists of 15 residues. Trimming at V came to 4 bases and at J to 8 bases, leaving 9 bases not matched to a gene. CDR1 is SNHLY, CDR2 FYNNEI, per germline.

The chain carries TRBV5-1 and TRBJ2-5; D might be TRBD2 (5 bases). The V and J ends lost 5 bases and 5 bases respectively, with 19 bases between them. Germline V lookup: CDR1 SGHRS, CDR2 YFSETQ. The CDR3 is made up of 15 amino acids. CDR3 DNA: TGCGCCAGCAGTATGGCGCCCCGGGAAGGGGAGACCCAGTACTTC. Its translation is CASSMAPREGETQYF.

CDR3 loop: CASSESSTSGRIYNEQFF. The CDR3 region has the DNA TGTGCCAGCAGTGAATCATCCACTAGCGGGAGAATCTACAATGAGCAGTTCTTC. The rearrangement uses TRBV25-1 and TRBJ2-1; 11 bases are a match to TRBD2. The germline gives CDR1 MGHDK, CDR2 SYGVNS. With 1 base clipped from V and 3 bases from J, the junction kept 8 bases outside the gene matches. The length of the CDR3 is 18 residues.

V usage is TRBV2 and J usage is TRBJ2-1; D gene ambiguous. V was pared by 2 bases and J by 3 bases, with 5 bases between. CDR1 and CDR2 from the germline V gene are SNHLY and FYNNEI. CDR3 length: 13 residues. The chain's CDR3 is CASSEYGYNEQFF. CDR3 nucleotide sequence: TGTGCCAGCAGTGAATACGGCTACAATGAGCAGTTCTTC.

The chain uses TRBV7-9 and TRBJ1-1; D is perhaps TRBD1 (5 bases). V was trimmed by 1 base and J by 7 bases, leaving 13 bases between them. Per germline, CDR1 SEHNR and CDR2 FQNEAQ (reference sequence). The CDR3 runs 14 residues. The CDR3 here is CASSLERQIFEAFF. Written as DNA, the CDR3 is TGTGCCAGCAGCTTAGAGCGACAGATATTTGAAGCTTTCTTT.

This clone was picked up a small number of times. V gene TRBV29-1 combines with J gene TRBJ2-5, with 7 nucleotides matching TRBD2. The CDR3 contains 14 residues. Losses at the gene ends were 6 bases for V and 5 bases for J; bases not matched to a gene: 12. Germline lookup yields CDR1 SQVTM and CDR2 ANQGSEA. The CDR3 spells CSVGRLAVGETQYF. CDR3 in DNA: TGCAGCGTCGGGAGGCTAGCGGTGGGGGAGACCCAGTACTTC.

CDR3 bases: TGTGCCATCAGTGAAGGGGCAAAGCAGGACAATGAGCAGTTCTTC. It yields the protein CAISEGAKQDNEQFF. The J gene is TRBJ2-1, the V gene TRBV10-3; tentatively, D is TRBD1 (5 bases). V was clipped by 3 bases and J by 5 bases, with 14 bases between them. Germline V gene sequence: CDR1 ENHRY, CDR2 SYGVKD. The CDR3 totals 15 residues.

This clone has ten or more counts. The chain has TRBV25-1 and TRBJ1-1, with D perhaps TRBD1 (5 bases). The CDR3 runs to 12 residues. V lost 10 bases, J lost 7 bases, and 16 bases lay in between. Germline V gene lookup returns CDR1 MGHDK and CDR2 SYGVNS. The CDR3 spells CATNHPTGEAFF. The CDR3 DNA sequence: TGTGCCACCAACCACCCAACAGGTGAAGCTTTCTTT.

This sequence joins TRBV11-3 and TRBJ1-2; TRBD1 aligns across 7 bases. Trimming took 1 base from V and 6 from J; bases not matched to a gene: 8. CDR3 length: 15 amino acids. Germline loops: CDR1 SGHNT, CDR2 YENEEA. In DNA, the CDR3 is TGTGCCAGCAGCTTAGCCCCAGGGGGAAGGGATGGCTACACCTTC. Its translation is CASSLAPGGRDGYTF.

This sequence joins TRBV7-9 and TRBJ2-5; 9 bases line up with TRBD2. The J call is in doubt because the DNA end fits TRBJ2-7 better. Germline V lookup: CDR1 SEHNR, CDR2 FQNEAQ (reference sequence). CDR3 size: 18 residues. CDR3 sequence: CASSLGFGGLAHSYEQYF. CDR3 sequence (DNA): TGTGCCAGCAGCTTAGGTTTTGGAGGACTAGCGCACTCCTACGAGCAGTACTTC.

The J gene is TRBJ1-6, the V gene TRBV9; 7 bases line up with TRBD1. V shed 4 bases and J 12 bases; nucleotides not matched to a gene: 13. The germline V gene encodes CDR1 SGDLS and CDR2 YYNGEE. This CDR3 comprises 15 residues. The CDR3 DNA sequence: TGTGCCAGCAGCTCACGGACAGGAGGTCTGGGACCCCTCCACTTT. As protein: CASSSRTGGLGPLHF. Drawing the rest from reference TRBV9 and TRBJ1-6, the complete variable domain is DSGVTQTPKHLITATGQRVTLRCSPRSGDLSVYWYQQSLDQGLQFLIQYYNGEERAKGNILERFSAQQFPDLHSELNLSSLELGDSALYFCASSSRTGGLGPLHFGNGTRLTVT.

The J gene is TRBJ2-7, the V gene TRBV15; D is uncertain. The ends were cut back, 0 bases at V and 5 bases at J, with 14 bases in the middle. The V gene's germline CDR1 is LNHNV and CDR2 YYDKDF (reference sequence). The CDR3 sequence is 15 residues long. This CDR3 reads CATSRDGQTEDEQYF. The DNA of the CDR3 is TGTGCCACCAGCAGAGATGGTCAGACCGAGGACGAGCAGTACTTC. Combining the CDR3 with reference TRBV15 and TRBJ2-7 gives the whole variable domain DAMVIQNPRYQVTQFGKPVTLSCSQTLNHNVMYWYQQKSSQAPKLLFHYYDKDFNNEADTPDNFQSRRPNTSFCFLDIRSPGLGDTAMYLCATSRDGQTEDEQYFGPGTRLTVT.

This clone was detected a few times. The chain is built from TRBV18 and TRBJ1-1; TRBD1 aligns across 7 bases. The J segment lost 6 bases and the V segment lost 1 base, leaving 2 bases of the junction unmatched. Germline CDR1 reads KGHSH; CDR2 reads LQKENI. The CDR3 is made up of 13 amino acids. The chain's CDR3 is CASSPQGAAEAFF. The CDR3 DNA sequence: TGTGCCAGCTCACCACAGGGGGCGGCTGAAGCTTTCTTT.

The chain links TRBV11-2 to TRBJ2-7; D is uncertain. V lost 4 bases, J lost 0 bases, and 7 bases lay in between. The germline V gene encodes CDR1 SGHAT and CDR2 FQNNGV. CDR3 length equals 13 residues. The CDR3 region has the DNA TGTGCCAGCAGCTCACTAAGCTCCTACGAGCAGTACTTC. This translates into CASSSLSSYEQYF.

The CDR3 DNA sequence: TGTGCCAGTAGTATATTTGGCACGATAAACTATGGCTACACCTTC. Translation gives CASSIFGTINYGYTF. The chain links TRBV19 to TRBJ1-2; D uncertain. Germline CDR1 reads LNHDA; CDR2 reads SQIVND (reference sequence). CDR3 length: 15 amino acids. V was clipped by 2 bases and J by 2 bases, with 12 bases between them.

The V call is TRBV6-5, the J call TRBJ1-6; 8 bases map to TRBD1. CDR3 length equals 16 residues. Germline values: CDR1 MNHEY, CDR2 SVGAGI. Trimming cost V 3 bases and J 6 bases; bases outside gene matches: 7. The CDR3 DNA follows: TGTGCCAGCAGTTATCGAGGGACAGGTCGTAATTCACCCCTCCACTTT. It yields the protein CASSYRGTGRNSPLHF.

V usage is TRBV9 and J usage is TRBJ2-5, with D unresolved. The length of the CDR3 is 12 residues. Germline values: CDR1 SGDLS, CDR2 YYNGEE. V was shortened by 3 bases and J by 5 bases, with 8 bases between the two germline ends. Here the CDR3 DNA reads TGTGCCAGCAGCGCCTTTGGCGAGACCCAGTACTTC. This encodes CASSAFGETQYF. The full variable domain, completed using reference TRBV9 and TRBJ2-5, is DSGVTQTPKHLITATGQRVTLRCSPRSGDLSVYWYQQSLDQGLQFLIQYYNGEERAKGNILERFSAQQFPDLHSELNLSSLELGDSALYFCASSAFGETQYFGPGTRLLVL.

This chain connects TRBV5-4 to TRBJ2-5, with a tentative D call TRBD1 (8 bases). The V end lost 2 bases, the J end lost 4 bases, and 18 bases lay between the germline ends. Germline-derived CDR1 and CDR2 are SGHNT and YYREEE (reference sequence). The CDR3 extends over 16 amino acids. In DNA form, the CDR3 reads TGTGCCAGCAGCTTCGCCGGACAGGGCGGGGGAGAGACCCAGTACTTC. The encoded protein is CASSFAGQGGGETQYF.

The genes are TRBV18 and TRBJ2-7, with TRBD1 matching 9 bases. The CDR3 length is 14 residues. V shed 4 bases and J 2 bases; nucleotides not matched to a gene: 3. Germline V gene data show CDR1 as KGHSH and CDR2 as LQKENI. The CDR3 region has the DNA TGTGCCAGCTCACTCCGGGACAGGGCCTACGAGCAGTACTTC. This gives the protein CASSLRDRAYEQYF.

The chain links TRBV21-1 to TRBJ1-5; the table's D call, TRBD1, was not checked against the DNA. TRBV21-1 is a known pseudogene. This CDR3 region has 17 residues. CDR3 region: CASSSGQGPYSNQPQHF. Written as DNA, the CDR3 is TGTGCCAGCAGCAGCGGACAGGGACCTTATAGCAATCAGCCCCAGCATTTT.

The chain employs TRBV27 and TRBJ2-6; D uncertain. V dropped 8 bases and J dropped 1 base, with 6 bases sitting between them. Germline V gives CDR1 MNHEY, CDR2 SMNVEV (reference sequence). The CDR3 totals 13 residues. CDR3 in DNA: TGTGCCAGCTTTAAATCTGGGGCCAACGTCCTGACTTTC. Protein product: CASFKSGANVLTF.

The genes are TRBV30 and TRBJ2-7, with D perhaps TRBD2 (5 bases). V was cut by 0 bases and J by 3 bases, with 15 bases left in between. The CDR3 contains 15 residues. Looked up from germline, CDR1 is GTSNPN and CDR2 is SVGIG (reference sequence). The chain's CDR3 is CAWSVIHGGNYEQYF. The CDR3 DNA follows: TGTGCCTGGAGTGTAATTCATGGAGGAAACTACGAGCAGTACTTC.